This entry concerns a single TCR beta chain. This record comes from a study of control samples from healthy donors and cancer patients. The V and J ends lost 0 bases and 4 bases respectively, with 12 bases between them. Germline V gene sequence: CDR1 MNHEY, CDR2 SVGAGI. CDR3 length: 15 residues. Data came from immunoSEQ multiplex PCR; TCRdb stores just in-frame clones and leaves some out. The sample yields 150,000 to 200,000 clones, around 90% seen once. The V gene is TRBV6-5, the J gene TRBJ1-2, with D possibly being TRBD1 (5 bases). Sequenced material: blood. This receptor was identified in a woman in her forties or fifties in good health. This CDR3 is CASSYSPQGSYGYTF. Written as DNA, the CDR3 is TGTGCCAGCAGTTACTCGCCCCAGGGCTCCTATGGCTACACCTTC.